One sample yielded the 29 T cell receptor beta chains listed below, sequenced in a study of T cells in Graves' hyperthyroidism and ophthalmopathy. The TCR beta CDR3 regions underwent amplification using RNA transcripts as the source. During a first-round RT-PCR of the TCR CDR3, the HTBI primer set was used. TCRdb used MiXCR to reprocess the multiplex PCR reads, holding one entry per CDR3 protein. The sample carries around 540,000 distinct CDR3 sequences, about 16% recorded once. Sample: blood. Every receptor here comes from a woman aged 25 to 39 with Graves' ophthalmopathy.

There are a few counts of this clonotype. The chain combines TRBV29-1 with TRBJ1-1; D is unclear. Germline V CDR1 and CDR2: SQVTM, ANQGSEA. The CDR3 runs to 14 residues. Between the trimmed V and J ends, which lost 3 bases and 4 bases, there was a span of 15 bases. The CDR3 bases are TGCAGCGTTGATGTTCCCGCCGTTAGCACTGAAGCTTTCTTT. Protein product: CSVDVPAVSTEAFF.

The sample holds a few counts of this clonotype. This chain's CDR3 is CASSVGPGLYNEQFF. The CDR3 bases are TGTGCCAGCAGCGTAGGGCCAGGACTTTACAATGAGCAGTTCTTC. The gene calls are TRBV9 and TRBJ2-1; D possibly corresponds to TRBD2 (5 bases). This CDR3 has 15 residues. V gave up 0 bases and J gave up 4 bases, with 11 bases separating them. Per the germline V gene, CDR1 is SGDLS and CDR2 is YYNGEE.

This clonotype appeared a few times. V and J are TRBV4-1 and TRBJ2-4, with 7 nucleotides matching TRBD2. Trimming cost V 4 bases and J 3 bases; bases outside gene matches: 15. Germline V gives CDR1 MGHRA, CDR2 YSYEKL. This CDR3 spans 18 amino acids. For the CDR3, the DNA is TGCGCCAGCAGCCCAAGTGGGTCGGCGGGAGAAGACAAAAACATTCAGTACTTC. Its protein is CASSPSGSAGEDKNIQYF.

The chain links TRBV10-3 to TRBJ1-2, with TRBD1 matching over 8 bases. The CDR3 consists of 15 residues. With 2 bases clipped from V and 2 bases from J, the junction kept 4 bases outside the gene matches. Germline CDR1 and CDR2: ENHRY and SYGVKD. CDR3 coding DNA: TGTGCCATCAGTGAGACGACAGGGGAGAACTATGGCTACACCTTC. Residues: CAISETTGENYGYTF.

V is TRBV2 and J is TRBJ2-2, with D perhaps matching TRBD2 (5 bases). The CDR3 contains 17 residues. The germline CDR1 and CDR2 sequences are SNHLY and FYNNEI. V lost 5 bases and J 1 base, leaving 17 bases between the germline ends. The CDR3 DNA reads TGTGCCAGCAGTAGGGAGAGAAGCGGAAAGAACACCGGGGAGCTGTTTTTT. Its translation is CASSRERSGKNTGELFF.

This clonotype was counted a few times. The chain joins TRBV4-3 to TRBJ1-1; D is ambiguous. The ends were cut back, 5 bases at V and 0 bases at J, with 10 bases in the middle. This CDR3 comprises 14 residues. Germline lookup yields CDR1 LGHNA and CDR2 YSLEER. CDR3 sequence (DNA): TGCGCCAGCAGCGCCCGGGTCCTGAACACTGAAGCTTTCTTT. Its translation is CASSARVLNTEAFF.

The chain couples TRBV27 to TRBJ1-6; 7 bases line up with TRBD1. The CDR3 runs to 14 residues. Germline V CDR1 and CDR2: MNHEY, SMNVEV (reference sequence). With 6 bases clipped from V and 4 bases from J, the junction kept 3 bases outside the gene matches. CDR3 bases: TGTGCCAGCAGACAGGGGAAATATAATTCACCCCTCCACTTT. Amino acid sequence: CASRQGKYNSPLHF.

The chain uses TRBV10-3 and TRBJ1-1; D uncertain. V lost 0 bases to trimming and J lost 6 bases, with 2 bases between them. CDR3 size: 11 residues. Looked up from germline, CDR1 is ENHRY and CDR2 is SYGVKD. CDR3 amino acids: CAISESAEAFF. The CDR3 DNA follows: TGTGCCATCAGTGAGTCTGCTGAAGCTTTCTTT.

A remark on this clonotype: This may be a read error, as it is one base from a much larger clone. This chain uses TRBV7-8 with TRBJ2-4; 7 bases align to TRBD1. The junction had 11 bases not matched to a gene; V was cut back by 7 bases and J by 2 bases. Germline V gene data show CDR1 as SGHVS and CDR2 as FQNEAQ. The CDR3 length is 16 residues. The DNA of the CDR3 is TGTGCCAGCATCCCGGACAGGTTTGGGCCCAAAAACATTCAGTACTTC. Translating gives CASIPDRFGPKNIQYF.

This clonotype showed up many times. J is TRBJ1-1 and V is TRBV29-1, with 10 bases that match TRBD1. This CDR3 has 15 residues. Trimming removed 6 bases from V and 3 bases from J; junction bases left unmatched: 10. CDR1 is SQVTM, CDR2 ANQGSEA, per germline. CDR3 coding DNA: TGCAGCGTCGAAAGACAGGGGGCCATATACACTGAAGCTTTCTTT. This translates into CSVERQGAIYTEAFF.

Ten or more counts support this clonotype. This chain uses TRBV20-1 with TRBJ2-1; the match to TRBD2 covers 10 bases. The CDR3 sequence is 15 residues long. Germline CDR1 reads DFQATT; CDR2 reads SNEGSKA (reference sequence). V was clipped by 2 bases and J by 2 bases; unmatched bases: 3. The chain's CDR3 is CSARLSGRAYNEQFF. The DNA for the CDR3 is TGCAGTGCTAGATTAAGCGGGAGGGCCTACAATGAGCAGTTCTTC.

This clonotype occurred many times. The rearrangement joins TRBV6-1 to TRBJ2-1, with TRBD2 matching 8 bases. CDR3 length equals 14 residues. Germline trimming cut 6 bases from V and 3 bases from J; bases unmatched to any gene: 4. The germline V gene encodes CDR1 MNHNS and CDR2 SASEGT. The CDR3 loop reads CASRPGLGYNEQFF. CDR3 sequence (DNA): TGTGCCAGCAGACCGGGACTAGGCTACAATGAGCAGTTCTTC.

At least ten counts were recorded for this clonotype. The CDR3 DNA sequence: TGTGCCAGCAGCTTAGACAGGGACAATGAGCAGTTCTTC. It is translated as CASSLDRDNEQFF. The chain combines TRBV11-2 with TRBJ2-1; the D gene is possibly TRBD1 (5 bases). V was cut by 0 bases and J by 5 bases, with 5 bases left in between. The CDR3 has 13 amino acids. Germline assignment: CDR1 SGHAT and CDR2 FQNNGV.

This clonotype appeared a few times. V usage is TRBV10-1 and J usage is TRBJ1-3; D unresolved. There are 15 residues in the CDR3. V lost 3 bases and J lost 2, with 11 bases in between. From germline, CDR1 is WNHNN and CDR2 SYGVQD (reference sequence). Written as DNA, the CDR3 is TGCGCCAGCAGTGAATCGGGAAGAACTGGAAACACCATATATTTT. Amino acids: CASSESGRTGNTIYF.

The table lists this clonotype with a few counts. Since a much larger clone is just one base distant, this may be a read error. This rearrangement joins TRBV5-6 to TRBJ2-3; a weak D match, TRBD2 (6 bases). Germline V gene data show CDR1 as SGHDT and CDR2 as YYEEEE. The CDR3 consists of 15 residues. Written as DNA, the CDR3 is TGTGCCAGCAGCTTGTGGGGGGATATCACAGATGCGCAGTATTTT. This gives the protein CASSLWGDITDAQYF.

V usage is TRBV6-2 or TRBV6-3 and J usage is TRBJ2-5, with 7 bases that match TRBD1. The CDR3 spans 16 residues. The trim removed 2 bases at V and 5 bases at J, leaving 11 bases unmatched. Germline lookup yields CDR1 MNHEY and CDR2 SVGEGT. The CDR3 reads CASSYQMGQRGETQYF. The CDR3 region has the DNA TGTGCCAGCAGTTACCAGATGGGACAGCGCGGGGAGACCCAGTACTTC.

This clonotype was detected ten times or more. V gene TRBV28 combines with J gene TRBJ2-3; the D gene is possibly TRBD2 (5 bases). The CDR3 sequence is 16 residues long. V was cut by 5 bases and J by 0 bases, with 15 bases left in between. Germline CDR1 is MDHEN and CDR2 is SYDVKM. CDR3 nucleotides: TGTGCCAGCAGTCCCCCGGGCGAGCGGAGCACAGATACGCAGTATTTT. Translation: CASSPPGERSTDTQYF.

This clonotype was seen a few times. The CDR3 here is CSVGSGLGTQYF. The DNA of the CDR3 is TGCAGCGTTGGGTCGGGACTGGGGACCCAGTACTTC. V gene TRBV29-1 combines with J gene TRBJ2-5, with D possibly being TRBD2 (6 bases). The germline gives CDR1 SQVTM, CDR2 ANQGSEA. The V and J ends lost 4 bases and 7 bases respectively, with 13 bases between them. The CDR3 consists of 12 residues.

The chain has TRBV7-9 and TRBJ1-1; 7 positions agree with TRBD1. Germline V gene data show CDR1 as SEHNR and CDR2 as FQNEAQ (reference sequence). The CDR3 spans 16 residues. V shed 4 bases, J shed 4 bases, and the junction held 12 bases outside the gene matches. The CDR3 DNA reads TGTGCCAGCAGCTCGAGAAAGACAGGGTTTGGCACTGAAGCTTTCTTT. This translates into CASSSRKTGFGTEAFF.

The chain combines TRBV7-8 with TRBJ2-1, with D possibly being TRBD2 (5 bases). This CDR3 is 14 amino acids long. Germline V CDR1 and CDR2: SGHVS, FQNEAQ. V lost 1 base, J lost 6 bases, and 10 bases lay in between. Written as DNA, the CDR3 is TGTGCCAGCAGCTTAGTCTTCAGCGGCAATGAGCAGTTCTTC. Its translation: CASSLVFSGNEQFF. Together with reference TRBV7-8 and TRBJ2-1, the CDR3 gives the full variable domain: GAGVSQSPRYKVAKRGQDVALRCDPISGHVSLFWYQQALGQGPEFLTYFQNEAQLDKSGLPSDRFFAERPEGSVSTLKIQRTQQEDSAVYLCASSLVFSGNEQFFGPGTRLTVL.

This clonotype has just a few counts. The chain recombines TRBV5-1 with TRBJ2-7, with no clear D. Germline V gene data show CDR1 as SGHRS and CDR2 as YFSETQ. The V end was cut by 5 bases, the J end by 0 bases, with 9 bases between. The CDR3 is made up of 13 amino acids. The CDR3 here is CASRPSSSYEQYF. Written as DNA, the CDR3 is TGCGCCAGCAGGCCTTCATCCTCCTACGAGCAGTACTTC.

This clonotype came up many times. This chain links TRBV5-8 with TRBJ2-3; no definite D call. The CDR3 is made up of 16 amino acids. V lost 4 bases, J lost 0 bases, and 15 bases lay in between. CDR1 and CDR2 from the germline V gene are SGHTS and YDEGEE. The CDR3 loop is CASSPLAHTSTDTQYF. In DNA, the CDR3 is TGTGCCAGCAGCCCCCTGGCGCATACTAGCACAGATACGCAGTATTTT.

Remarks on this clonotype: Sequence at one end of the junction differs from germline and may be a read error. The CDR3 DNA follows: TGTGCCAGCAGCTCGGGACAGCCGAACACCAGGGAGCTGTTTTTT. Protein: CASSSGQPNTRELFF. The chain carries TRBV11-3 and TRBJ2-2; TRBD1 aligns across 7 bases. The CDR3 contains 15 residues. From germline, CDR1 is SGHNT and CDR2 YENEEA.

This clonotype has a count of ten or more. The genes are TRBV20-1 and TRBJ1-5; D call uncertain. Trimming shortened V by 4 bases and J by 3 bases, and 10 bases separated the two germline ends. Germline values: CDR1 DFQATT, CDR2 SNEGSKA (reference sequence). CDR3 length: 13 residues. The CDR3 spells CSATLHYNQPQHF. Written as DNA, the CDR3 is TGCAGTGCTACCCTCCATTACAATCAGCCCCAGCATTTT.

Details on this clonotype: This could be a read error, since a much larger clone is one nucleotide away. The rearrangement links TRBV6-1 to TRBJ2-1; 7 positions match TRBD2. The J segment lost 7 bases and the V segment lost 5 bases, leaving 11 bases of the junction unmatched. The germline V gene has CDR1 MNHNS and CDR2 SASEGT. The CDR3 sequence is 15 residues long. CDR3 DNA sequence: TGTGCCAGCAGTCTCGGTAGAAGCGGGACGAATGAGCAGTTCTTC. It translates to CASSLGRSGTNEQFF.

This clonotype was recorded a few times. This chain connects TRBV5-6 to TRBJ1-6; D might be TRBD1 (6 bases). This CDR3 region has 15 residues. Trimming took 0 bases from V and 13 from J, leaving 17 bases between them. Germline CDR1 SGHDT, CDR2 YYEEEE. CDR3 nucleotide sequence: TGTGCCAGCAGCTTGGAGGGCAGGGGTGGAGTTCCCCTCCACTTT. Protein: CASSLEGRGGVPLHF.

CDR3 nucleotide sequence: TGCAGCGTCGCACAGGGGGCCGAGCAGTACTTC. Protein: CSVAQGAEQYF. V and J are TRBV29-1 and TRBJ2-7; 9 nucleotides line up with TRBD1. CDR1 is SQVTM and CDR2 is ANQGSEA in the germline V gene. This CDR3 has 11 amino acids. Losses at the gene ends were 6 bases for V and 6 bases for J; bases not matched to a gene: 3.

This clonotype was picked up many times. This CDR3 is CAWRVGGTVPNTEAFF. CDR3 nucleotide sequence: TGTGCCTGGAGGGTAGGGGGGACAGTCCCGAACACTGAAGCTTTCTTT. The chain uses TRBV30 and TRBJ1-1; 7 bases match TRBD1. There are 16 residues in the CDR3. The trim removed 3 bases at V and 1 base at J, leaving 11 bases unmatched. Germline V gene lookup returns CDR1 GTSNPN and CDR2 SVGIG (reference sequence).

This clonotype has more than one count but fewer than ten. In DNA, the CDR3 is TGTGCCAGCAGTCCGTCGATAGGAAGGAATGAGCAGTTCTTC. Translating gives CASSPSIGRNEQFF. The rearrangement uses TRBV6-1 and TRBJ2-1; D call uncertain. CDR1 MNHNS and CDR2 SASEGT come from the germline V gene. The germline V and J ends were trimmed by 5 bases and 7 bases, with 15 bases remaining between them. The CDR3 spans 14 residues.